Following are 9 T cell receptor beta chains from one sample sequenced in a study of blood T cell repertoires in COVID-19. This table comes from immunoSEQ multiplex PCR, and its TCRdb copy is limited to in-frame clones, with some not included. The sample has around 180,000 clones; roughly 84% are singletons. Source material: peripheral blood. These receptors all come from a woman of 80 years or more with acute or convalescent COVID-19.

The chain carries TRBV27 and TRBJ1-6; a possible D gene is TRBD1 (6 bases). The CDR3 consists of 14 residues. CDR1 and CDR2 (germline): MNHEY, SMNVEV (reference sequence). Deletions cut 2 bases from V and 9 bases from J, with 11 bases between. CDR3 in amino acids: CASSLRQASSPLHF. CDR3 bases: TGTGCCAGCAGTTTACGACAGGCTAGTTCACCCCTCCACTTT.

The genes are TRBV21-1 and TRBJ1-3; TRBD1, as called in the table, went unchecked against the DNA. TRBV21-1 is a pseudogene locus. The length of the CDR3 is 15 residues. CDR3 DNA: TGTGCCAGCAGCAGGACAGGGGTGAAAGGAAACACCATATATTTT. It encodes CASSRTGVKGNTIYF.

The rearrangement uses TRBV11-2 and TRBJ1-6, with D perhaps TRBD1 (5 bases). The CDR3 consists of 14 residues. V dropped 1 base and J dropped 9 bases, with 10 bases sitting between them. Germline V lookup: CDR1 SGHAT, CDR2 FQNNGV. The CDR3 sequence: CASSLAGGASPLHF. The CDR3 region has the DNA TGTGCCAGCAGCTTAGCGGGGGGAGCTTCACCCCTCCACTTT.

The V call is TRBV4-1, the J call TRBJ1-2; 7 nucleotides agree with TRBD1. This CDR3 is built from 16 residues. J lost 5 bases, V lost 4 bases, and 13 bases had no gene match. Germline loops: CDR1 MGHRA, CDR2 YSYEKL. CDR3 bases: TGCGCCAGCAGCCCTTTTACTACAGGGGATTTTTATGGCTACACCTTC. Its translation: CASSPFTTGDFYGYTF.

This clone turned up a few times. The chain links TRBV19 to TRBJ2-7; D is unresolved. The CDR3 runs 12 residues. Germline V CDR1 and CDR2: LNHDA, SQIVND (reference sequence). V dropped 11 bases and J dropped 4 bases, with 15 bases sitting between them. This CDR3 reads CASARSRYEQYF. CDR3 bases: TGTGCCTCCGCCCGCTCCAGGTACGAGCAGTACTTC.

The chain couples TRBV9 to TRBJ1-5; D unresolved. The V end lost 3 bases, the J end lost 7 bases, and 17 bases lay between the germline ends. The CDR3 extends over 15 amino acids. Per germline, CDR1 SGDLS and CDR2 YYNGEE. The CDR3 DNA is TGTGCCAGCAGCGCAGACGGGGATTCTCGGCAGCCCCAGCATTTT. Amino acids: CASSADGDSRQPQHF.

V and J are TRBV29-1 and TRBJ1-1; D is unclear. The germline gives CDR1 SQVTM, CDR2 ANQGSEA. The CDR3 totals 13 residues. With 1 base removed from V and 6 bases from J, the gap between germline ends came to 12 bases. CDR3 residues: CSVEGAWGAEAFF. Here the CDR3 DNA reads TGCAGCGTTGAAGGGGCGTGGGGAGCTGAAGCTTTCTTT. Full variable domain (outside the CDR3, taken from reference TRBV29-1 and TRBJ1-1): SAVISQKPSRDICQRGTSLTIQCQVDSQVTMMFWYRQQPGQSLTLIATANQGSEATYESGFVIDKFPISRPNLTFSTLTVSNMSPEDSSIYLCSVEGAWGAEAFFGQGTRLTVV.

The gene calls are TRBV9 and TRBJ2-5; 11 bases line up with TRBD2. Germline CDR1 and CDR2: SGDLS and YYNGEE. The CDR3 contains 15 residues. V gave up 0 bases and J gave up 4 bases; unmatched junction bases: 2. In DNA form, the CDR3 reads TGTGCCAGCAGCGTAGGACTAGCGGGGAGAGAGACCCAGTACTTC. As protein: CASSVGLAGRETQYF.

V gene TRBV4-3 combines with J gene TRBJ1-1; possibly TRBD1 for D (6 bases). There are 15 residues in the CDR3. CDR1 and CDR2 (germline): LGHNA, YSLEER. Deletions cut 5 bases from V and 2 bases from J, with 15 bases between. DNA for the CDR3: TGCGCCAGCAGCAGTTCGGGACACTTTAACACTGAAGCTTTCTTT. This gives the protein CASSSSGHFNTEAFF.